These T cell receptor beta chains were read from a single sample in a study of blood T cell repertoires in COVID-19. Clones were read by immunoSEQ multiplex PCR, and TCRdb kept only the in-frame ones, dropping some. The sample records roughly 88,000 clones, about nine tenths being singletons. The source material was peripheral blood. Receptors originate from a woman aged 50 to 60 in a cohort sampled during active COVID-19. Each CDR3 is given with its conserved first and last residue. The D gene is left open where the match is weak. The size of a clone is reported for some rows only, either as once, few or many, or as a class for expanded clones.

J | V | size | D | CDR3 | DNA
TRBJ2-7 | TRBV6-1 | NA | TRBD1 | CASSDLQGASSYEQYF | TGTGCCAGCAGTGACTTACAGGGGGCGAGTTCCTACGAGCAGTACTTC
TRBJ2-1 | TRBV11-3 | NA | TRBD2 | CASSPPQAGGSYNEQFF | TGTGCCAGCAGCCCCCCCCAAGCGGGAGGCTCCTACAATGAGCAGTTCTTC
TRBJ2-7 | TRBV3-1/TRBV3-2 | NA | NA | CASSPGTRTYEQYF | TGTGCCAGCAGCCCGGGGACACGGACCTACGAGCAGTACTTC
TRBJ2-2 | TRBV5-4 | NA | TRBD1 | CAGLRQGAGTGELFF | TGTGCCGGCCTCCGACAGGGGGCAGGAACCGGGGAGCTGTTTTTT
TRBJ2-6 | TRBV19 | NA | TRBD1 | CASSRAGGPGANVLTF | TGTGCCAGTAGTAGGGCAGGGGGCCCTGGGGCCAACGTCCTGACTTTC
TRBJ2-7 | TRBV4-1 | once | TRBD1 | CASSQSRQGAYEQYF | TGCGCCAGCAGCCAGAGCCGGCAGGGGGCCTACGAGCAGTACTTC
TRBJ2-1 | TRBV9 | once | TRBD2 | CAGTYGAGDLTNEQFF | TGTGCCGGAACCTACGGAGCGGGAGACCTGACCAATGAGCAGTTCTTC
TRBJ1-1 | TRBV6-6 | NA | NA | CASSYSGEAFF | TGTGCCAGCAGTTACTCCGGTGAAGCTTTCTTT
TRBJ2-1 | TRBV7-3 | NA | NA | CASSQGGSGNYEQFF | TGTGCCAGCAGCCAAGGGGGGAGCGGGAACTATGAGCAGTTCTTC
TRBJ1-3 | TRBV4-1 | NA | NA | CASSQSQTKAENTIYF | TGCGCCAGCAGCCAATCTCAGACTAAGGCCGAAAACACCATATATTTT
TRBJ2-1 | TRBV10-2 | once | TRBD2 | CASSDAGGQYNEQFF | TGCGCCAGCAGTGACGCGGGGGGGCAATACAATGAGCAGTTCTTC